The clone carrying this T cell receptor (beta chain) was detected once. The antigen is undetermined. The data belong to a study of blood T cells in healthy people across ages. Study observations and caveats: PBMCs left unsorted prevented a conclusive naive versus antigen-experienced comparison.

The authors ran a second PCR of roughly 6 to 12 cycles using a sample-barcoded 5' primer and a J-beta primer mix. A tag from a template-switch adaptor with 12 random nucleotides marked each cDNA molecule. TCRdb used MiXCR to reprocess the 5' RACE reads, holding one entry per CDR3 protein. The sample has 2 million or so distinct CDR3 sequences, about 50% seen once. The CDR3 extends over 15 amino acids. Between the trimmed V and J ends, which lost 3 bases and 4 bases, there was a span of 15 bases. Germline CDR1 LNHDA, CDR2 SQIVND (reference sequence). Aged roughly 6 to 100, donors were systemically healthy Caucasians from Russia. With each sample, at least 5 micrograms of total RNA were extracted.

The specimen sequenced was blood. The clonotype comes from a woman between 40 and 50 years old in good health. The chain employs TRBV19 and TRBJ2-5, with unresolved D. The CDR3 region is CASSIHLRRLETQYF. CDR3 in DNA: TGTGCCAGTAGTATCCACCTAAGACGGCTAGAGACCCAGTACTTC.